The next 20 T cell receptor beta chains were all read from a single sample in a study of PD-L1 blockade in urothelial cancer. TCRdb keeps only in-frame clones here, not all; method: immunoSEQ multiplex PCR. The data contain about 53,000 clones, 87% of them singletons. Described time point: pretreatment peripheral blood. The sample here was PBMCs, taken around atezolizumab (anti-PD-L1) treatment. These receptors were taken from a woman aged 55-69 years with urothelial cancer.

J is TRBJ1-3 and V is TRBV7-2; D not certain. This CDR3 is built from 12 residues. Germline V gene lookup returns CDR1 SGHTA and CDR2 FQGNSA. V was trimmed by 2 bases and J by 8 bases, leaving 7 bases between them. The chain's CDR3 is CASSLSSYTIYF. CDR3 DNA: TGTGCCAGCAGCTTATCTAGTTACACCATATATTTT.

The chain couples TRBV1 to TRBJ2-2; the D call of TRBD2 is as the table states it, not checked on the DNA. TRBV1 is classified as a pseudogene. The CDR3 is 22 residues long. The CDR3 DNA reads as TGCACCAGCAGCCATACGGTATCACCCGAGCCGACTAGCGGGAGAGGGCACGGGGAGCTGTTTTTT. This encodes CTSSHTVSPEPTSGRGHGELFF.

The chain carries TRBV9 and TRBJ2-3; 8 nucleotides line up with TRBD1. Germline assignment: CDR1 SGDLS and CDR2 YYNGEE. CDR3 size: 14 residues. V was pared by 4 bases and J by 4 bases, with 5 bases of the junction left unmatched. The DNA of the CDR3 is TGTGCCAGCAGCTCCGGACAGGGACCAGATACGCAGTATTTT. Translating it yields CASSSGQGPDTQYF. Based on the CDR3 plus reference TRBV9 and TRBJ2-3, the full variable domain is DSGVTQTPKHLITATGQRVTLRCSPRSGDLSVYWYQQSLDQGLQFLIQYYNGEERAKGNILERFSAQQFPDLHSELNLSSLELGDSALYFCASSSGQGPDTQYFGPGTRLTVL.

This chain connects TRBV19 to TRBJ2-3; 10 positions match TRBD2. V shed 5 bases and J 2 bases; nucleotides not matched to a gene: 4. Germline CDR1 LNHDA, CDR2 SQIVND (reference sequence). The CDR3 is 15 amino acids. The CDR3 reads CASSVGLADTDTQYF. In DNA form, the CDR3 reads TGTGCCAGTAGTGTAGGACTAGCGGACACAGATACGCAGTATTTT.

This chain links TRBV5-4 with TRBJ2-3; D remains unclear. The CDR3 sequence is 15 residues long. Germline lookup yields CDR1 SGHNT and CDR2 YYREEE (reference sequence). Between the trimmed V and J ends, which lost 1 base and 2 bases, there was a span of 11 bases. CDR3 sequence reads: CASSLSPVPTDTQYF. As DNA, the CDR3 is TGTGCCAGCAGCTTGTCACCAGTCCCCACAGATACGCAGTATTTT.

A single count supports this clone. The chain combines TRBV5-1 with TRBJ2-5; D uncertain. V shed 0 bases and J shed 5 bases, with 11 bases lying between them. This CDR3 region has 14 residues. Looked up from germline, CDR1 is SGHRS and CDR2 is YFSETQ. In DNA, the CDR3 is TGCGCCAGCAGCTTGGTGTCCCCCGGGGAGACCCAGTACTTC. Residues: CASSLVSPGETQYF.

CDR3 in DNA: TGTGCCAGCAGTTACGGGGGGAGCACTGAAGCTTTCTTT. Its translation: CASSYGGSTEAFF. V gene TRBV6-5 combines with J gene TRBJ1-1; a weak D match, TRBD1 (5 bases). V was trimmed by 2 bases and J by 4 bases, leaving 8 bases between them. This CDR3 is built from 13 residues. Per germline, CDR1 MNHEY and CDR2 SVGAGI.

The CDR3 DNA follows: TGTGCCAGCAGGATGAGCTCCTATAATTCACCCCTCCACTTT. Its protein product is CASRMSSYNSPLHF. The chain has TRBV7-9 and TRBJ1-6; D not certain. CDR1 is SEHNR, CDR2 FQNEAQ, per germline (reference sequence). V was clipped by 6 bases and J by 0 bases, with 6 bases between them. This CDR3 region has 14 residues. Full variable domain (rest looked up from reference TRBV7-9 and TRBJ1-6): DTGVSQNPRHKITKRGQNVTFRCDPISEHNRLYWYRQTLGQGPEFLTYFQNEAQLEKSRLLSDRFSAERPKGSFSTLEIQRTEQGDSAMYLCASRMSSYNSPLHFGNGTRLTVT.

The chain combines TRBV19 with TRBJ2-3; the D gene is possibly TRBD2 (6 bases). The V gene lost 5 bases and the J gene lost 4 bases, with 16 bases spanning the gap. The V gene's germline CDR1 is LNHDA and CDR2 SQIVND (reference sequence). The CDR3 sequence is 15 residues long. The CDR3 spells CASSPLEGHSDTQYF. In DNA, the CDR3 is TGTGCCAGTAGTCCCTTGGAGGGCCATTCAGATACGCAGTATTTT.

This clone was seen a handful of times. The CDR3 here is CASTIGATGGTDTQYF. The CDR3 bases are TGTGCCAGCACAATCGGGGCCACAGGGGGCACAGATACGCAGTATTTT. The chain joins TRBV18 to TRBJ2-3; 7 nucleotides line up with TRBD1. Germline lookup yields CDR1 KGHSH and CDR2 LQKENI. V gave up 8 bases and J gave up 1 base; unmatched junction bases: 12. The CDR3 covers 16 residues.

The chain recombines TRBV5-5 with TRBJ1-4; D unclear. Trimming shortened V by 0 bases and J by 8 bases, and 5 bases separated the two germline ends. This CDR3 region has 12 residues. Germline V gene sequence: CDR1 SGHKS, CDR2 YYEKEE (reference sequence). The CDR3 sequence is CASSLAREKLFF. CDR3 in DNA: TGTGCCAGCAGCTTGGCCAGAGAAAAACTGTTTTTT.

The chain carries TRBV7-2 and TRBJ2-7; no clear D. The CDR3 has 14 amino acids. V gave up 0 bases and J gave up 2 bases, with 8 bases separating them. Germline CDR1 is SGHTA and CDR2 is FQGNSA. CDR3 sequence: CASSLAGATYEQYF. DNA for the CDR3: TGTGCCAGCAGCTTAGCGGGCGCGACCTACGAGCAGTACTTC.

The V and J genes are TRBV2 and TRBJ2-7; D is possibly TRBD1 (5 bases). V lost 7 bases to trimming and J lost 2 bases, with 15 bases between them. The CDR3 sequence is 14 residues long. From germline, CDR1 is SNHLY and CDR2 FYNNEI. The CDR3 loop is CASTLTGPTYEQYF. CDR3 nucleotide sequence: TGTGCCAGCACTCTCACAGGACCAACCTACGAGCAGTACTTC.

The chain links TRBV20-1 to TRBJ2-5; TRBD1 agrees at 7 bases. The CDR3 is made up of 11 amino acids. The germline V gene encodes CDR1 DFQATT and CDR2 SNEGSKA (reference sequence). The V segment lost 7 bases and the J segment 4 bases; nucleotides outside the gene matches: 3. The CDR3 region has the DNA TGCAGTGGGGGACAGTTAGAGACCCAGTACTTC. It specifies CSGGQLETQYF.

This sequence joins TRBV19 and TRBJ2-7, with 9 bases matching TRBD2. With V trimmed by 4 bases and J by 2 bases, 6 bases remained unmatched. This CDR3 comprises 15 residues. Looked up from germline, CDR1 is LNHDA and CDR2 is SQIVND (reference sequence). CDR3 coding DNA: TGTGCCAGTAGTACGGTAGCGGGAGCGACCTACGAGCAGTACTTC. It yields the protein CASSTVAGATYEQYF.

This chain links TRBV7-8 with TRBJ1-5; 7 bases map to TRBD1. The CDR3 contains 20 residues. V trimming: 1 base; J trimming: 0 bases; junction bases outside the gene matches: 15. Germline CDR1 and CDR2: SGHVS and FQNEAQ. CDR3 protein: CASSLGMTGLSPYSNQPQHF. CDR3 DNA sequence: TGTGCCAGCAGCTTAGGCATGACAGGGCTTAGTCCTTATAGCAATCAGCCCCAGCATTTT.

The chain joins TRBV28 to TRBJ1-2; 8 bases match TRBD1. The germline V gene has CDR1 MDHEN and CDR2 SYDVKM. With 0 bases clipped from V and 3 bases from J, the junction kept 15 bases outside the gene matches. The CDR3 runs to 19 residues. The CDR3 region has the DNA TGTGCCAGCAGTTTATGGGTGGAGGCAGGGGGCCAGGGCGACTATGGCTACACCTTC. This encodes CASSLWVEAGGQGDYGYTF.

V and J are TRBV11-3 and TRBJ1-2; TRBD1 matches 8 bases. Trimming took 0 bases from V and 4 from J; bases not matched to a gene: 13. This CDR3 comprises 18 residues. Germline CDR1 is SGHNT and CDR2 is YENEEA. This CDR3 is CASSLDPGRGPVGYGYTF. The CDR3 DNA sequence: TGTGCCAGCAGCTTAGATCCGGGCAGGGGGCCAGTAGGCTATGGCTACACCTTC.

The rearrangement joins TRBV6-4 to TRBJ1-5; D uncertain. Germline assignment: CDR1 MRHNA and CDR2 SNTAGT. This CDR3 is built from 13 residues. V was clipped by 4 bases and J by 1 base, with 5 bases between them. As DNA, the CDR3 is TGTGCCAGCAGTGTGCAGAGCAATCAGCCCCAGCATTTT. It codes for CASSVQSNQPQHF.

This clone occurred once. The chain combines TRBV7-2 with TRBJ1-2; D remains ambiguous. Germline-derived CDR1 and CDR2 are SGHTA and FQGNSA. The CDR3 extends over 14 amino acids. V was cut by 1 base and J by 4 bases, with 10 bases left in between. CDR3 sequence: CASSLDPGPYGYTF. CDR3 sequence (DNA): TGTGCCAGCAGCTTAGACCCAGGTCCCTATGGCTACACCTTC.